Described below is a single T cell receptor beta chain sequence and its context. Its specificity is not known. This table comes from immunoSEQ multiplex PCR, and its TCRdb copy is limited to in-frame clones, with some not included. This repertoire shows under 50,000 clones, around 76% found once; its top ten account for about 12%. This sample stems from a study of vaccination effects on CD4 cells after COVID-19. CD4+ T cells were isolated after around 10 days of culture. Source: CD4+ T cells from PBMCs cultured without peptide, taken before COVID-19 vaccination. The receptor's source is a human donor who had a prior SARS-CoV-2 infection.

The CDR3 loop reads CASSYAGGDRKEPQHF. DNA of the CDR3: TGTGCCAGCAGTTACGCGGGAGGGGACAGGAAGGAGCCCCAGCATTTT. The chain employs TRBV6-2 or TRBV6-3 and TRBJ1-5, with 8 bases identical to TRBD1. V dropped 2 bases and J dropped 8; count of bases not matched to a gene: 11. The length of the CDR3 is 16 residues. CDR1 MNHEY and CDR2 SVGEGT come from the germline V gene.